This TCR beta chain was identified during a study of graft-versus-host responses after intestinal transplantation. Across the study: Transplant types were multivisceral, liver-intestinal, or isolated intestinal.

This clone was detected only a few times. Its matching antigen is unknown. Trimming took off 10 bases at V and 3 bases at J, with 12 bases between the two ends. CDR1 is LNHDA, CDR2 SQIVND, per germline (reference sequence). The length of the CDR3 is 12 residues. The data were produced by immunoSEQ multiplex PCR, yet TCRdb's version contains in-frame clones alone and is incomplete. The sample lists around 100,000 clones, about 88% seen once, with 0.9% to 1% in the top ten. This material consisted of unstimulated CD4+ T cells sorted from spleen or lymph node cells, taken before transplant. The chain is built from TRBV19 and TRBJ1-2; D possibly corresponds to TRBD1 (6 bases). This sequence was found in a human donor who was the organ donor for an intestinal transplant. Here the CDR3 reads CATYRVDYGYTF. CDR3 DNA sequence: TGTGCCACCTACAGGGTCGACTATGGCTACACCTTC.